This T cell receptor beta chain derives from a study of CD8+ T cells in alopecia areata. Study background: Those treated were given oral tofacitinib at 5 to 10 mg twice daily. Broader study findings: It was less clear whether patients shared TCRs than it was in mice, possibly because of HLA. Administration of tofacitinib significantly diminished scalp clonality and expanded CD8+ clones within the top 100.

Sequencing relied on a cDNA template that was reverse transcribed from extracted RNA. The protocol was immunoSEQ multiplex PCR, while the TCRdb copy is restricted to in-frame clones and leaves out a portion. Among about 220,000 clones listed, 50% to 60% were seen once. Treatment in this sample: oral pan-JAK inhibitor, 5-10 mg twice daily. V gave up 2 bases and J gave up 2 bases, with 7 bases separating them. The CDR3 sequence is 13 residues long. CDR1 and CDR2 from the germline V gene are MNHEY and SVGAGI. With regard to this clone: The antigen is not known.

The sample here was CD4+ T cells sorted from blood, taken at week 4, from a patient treated with tofacitinib. This receptor was obtained from a human donor with alopecia areata. The gene calls are TRBV6-5 and TRBJ2-7, with D possibly matching TRBD1 (6 bases). The CDR3 coding sequence is TGTGCCAGCAGTTACCAGGGGCCCTACGAGCAGTACTTC. As protein: CASSYQGPYEQYF.